Below, 21 T cell receptor beta chains from the same sample are listed, as sequenced in a study of cytomegalovirus exposure and HLA in healthy donors. TCRdb's table, derived via immunoSEQ multiplex PCR, lists solely in-frame clones and lacks some. The sample holds about 130,000 clones, 75% to 90% seen once. Specimen: PBMCs. The origin of the receptors is a woman aged 25 to 39 in good health and CMV-seropositive.

The rearrangement joins TRBV10-2 to TRBJ2-1; D perhaps matches TRBD2 (6 bases). The CDR3 totals 15 residues. V lost 7 bases, J lost 3 bases, and 16 bases lay in between. Germline lookup yields CDR1 WSHSY and CDR2 SAAADI. The CDR3, as DNA: TGCGCCAGCACCTCGGTTAGCGGAGACTACAATGAGCAGTTCTTC. Residues: CASTSVSGDYNEQFF.

This sequence joins TRBV5-1 and TRBJ2-7; 7 bases agree with TRBD1. V was clipped by 3 bases and J by 4 bases; unmatched bases: 7. The CDR3 loop spans 14 amino acids. Germline V gene lookup returns CDR1 SGHRS and CDR2 YFSETQ. The CDR3 spells CASSSTGLIYEQYF. CDR3 in DNA: TGCGCCAGCAGCTCGACAGGGTTAATTTACGAGCAGTACTTC.

This clone was seen a handful of times. The rearrangement links TRBV7-8 to TRBJ2-7; TRBD1 is a possible D gene (6 bases). The germline gives CDR1 SGHVS, CDR2 FQNEAQ. The CDR3 sequence is 18 residues long. V gave up 2 bases and J gave up 4 bases, with 24 bases separating them. The CDR3 sequence is CASSLRDTAGVSRYEQYF. CDR3 DNA: TGTGCCAGCAGCTTACGGGACACAGCCGGGGTAAGCCGGTACGAGCAGTACTTC.

V is TRBV18 and J is TRBJ2-1; 9 bases are a match to TRBD2. The CDR3 has 15 amino acids. J was trimmed by 3 bases and V by 1 base; bases with no gene match: 1. Germline CDR1 KGHSH, CDR2 LQKENI. The CDR3 DNA is TGTGCCAGCTCACCACGGACTAGCGACTACAATGAGCAGTTCTTC. Translated: CASSPRTSDYNEQFF. The full variable domain, its missing parts supplied by reference TRBV18 and TRBJ2-1, is NAGVMQNPRHLVRRRGQEARLRCSPMKGHSHVYWYRQLPEEGLKFMVYLQKENIIDESGMPKERFSAEFPKEGPSILRIQQVVRGDSAAYFCASSPRTSDYNEQFFGPGTRLTVL.

The chain uses TRBV19 and TRBJ2-5, with 11 bases identical to TRBD2. The CDR3 has 16 amino acids. CDR1 and CDR2 (germline): LNHDA, SQIVND (reference sequence). V lost 5 bases to trimming and J lost 2 bases; unmatched junction nucleotides: 7. CDR3 residues: CASSAPGLAEQETQYF. The CDR3 DNA sequence: TGTGCCAGTAGTGCTCCGGGACTAGCGGAACAAGAGACCCAGTACTTC. Full variable domain (outside the CDR3, taken from reference TRBV19 and TRBJ2-5): DGGITQSPKYLFRKEGQNVTLSCEQNLNHDAMYWYRQDPGQGLRLIYYSQIVNDFQKGDIAEGYSVSREKKESFPLTVTSAQKNPTAFYLCASSAPGLAEQETQYFGPGTRLLVL.

The rearrangement links TRBV11-2 to TRBJ2-5; 8 bases are shared with TRBD1. V shed 6 bases and J 3 bases; nucleotides not matched to a gene: 9. CDR1 SGHAT and CDR2 FQNNGV come from the germline V gene. The CDR3 totals 15 residues. The CDR3 DNA sequence: TGTGCCAGCAGACCAGGACAGGGAGAAAAAGAGACCCAGTACTTC. This gives the protein CASRPGQGEKETQYF.

The chain joins TRBV15 to TRBJ1-5, with D possibly TRBD1 on 6 matching bases. Germline V CDR1 and CDR2: LNHNV, YYDKDF (reference sequence). The germline V and J ends were trimmed by 11 bases and 7 bases, with 12 bases remaining between them. This CDR3 is 11 amino acids long. In nucleotides, the CDR3 is TGTGCCCGGGCGGGGGGCCAGCCCCAGCATTTT. Protein product: CARAGGQPQHF.

This clone was found a few times. The rearrangement links TRBV10-2 to TRBJ1-1; TRBD1 is a possible D gene (5 bases). The germline V gene has CDR1 WSHSY and CDR2 SAAADI. With 2 bases removed from V and 6 bases from J, the gap between germline ends came to 10 bases. The CDR3 spans 13 residues. The CDR3 loop reads CASSEVVRAEAFF. The CDR3 DNA follows: TGCGCCAGCAGTGAGGTGGTCAGGGCTGAAGCTTTCTTT.

The chain recombines TRBV6-1 with TRBJ1-1; D unclear. Germline V gene sequence: CDR1 MNHNS, CDR2 SASEGT. V was clipped by 7 bases and J by 2 bases, with 11 bases between them. The CDR3 consists of 13 residues. The CDR3 is CASTLLRNTEAFF. The DNA of the CDR3 is TGTGCCAGCACCTTACTTAGAAACACTGAAGCTTTCTTT.

The rearrangement uses TRBV2 and TRBJ2-7; 7 nucleotides line up with TRBD1. CDR1 is SNHLY and CDR2 is FYNNEI in the germline V gene. This CDR3 comprises 14 residues. Losses at the gene ends were 8 bases for V and 5 bases for J; bases not matched to a gene: 12. The CDR3 here is CASRKPQGFHEQYF. The CDR3, as DNA: TGTGCCAGCCGAAAGCCACAGGGGTTCCACGAGCAGTACTTC.

The chain recombines TRBV6-5 with TRBJ2-7; TRBD1 might be the D (5 bases). Germline V gene data show CDR1 as MNHEY and CDR2 as SVGAGI. CDR3 size: 13 residues. With 5 bases removed from V and 3 bases from J, the gap between germline ends came to 11 bases. CDR3 sequence: CASSHDRYYEQYF. The CDR3 DNA is TGTGCCAGCAGTCACGACAGATACTACGAGCAGTACTTC.

CDR3 DNA: TGTGCCAGCAGGGTGGACAGGGCGATGGGCTACACCTTC. It yields the protein CASRVDRAMGYTF. The gene calls are TRBV28 and TRBJ1-2; 8 bases line up with TRBD1. V shed 6 bases, J shed 8 bases, and the junction held 8 bases outside the gene matches. Germline CDR1 and CDR2: MDHEN and SYDVKM. CDR3 length: 13 amino acids.

This clone was counted only a few times. The V call is TRBV18, the J call TRBJ2-6, with 9 bases aligning to TRBD1. In germline, CDR1 is KGHSH, CDR2 LQKENI. The CDR3 extends over 20 amino acids. Trimming removed 4 bases from V and 1 base from J; junction bases left unmatched: 14. Here the CDR3 DNA reads TGTGCCAGCTCACTATTTGGACCGGGACAGGGCTTATCTGGGGCCAACGTCCTGACTTTC. It encodes CASSLFGPGQGLSGANVLTF.

The chain employs TRBV28 and TRBJ2-7; 13 positions match TRBD2. The CDR3 sequence is 15 residues long. After removal of 5 bases from V and 6 bases from J, the junction contained 7 bases not matched to a gene. Germline lookup yields CDR1 MDHEN and CDR2 SYDVKM. The CDR3 region has the DNA TGTGCCAGCAGTGGCTCGGGACTAGCGGGAAGCGAGCAGTACTTC. Its translation is CASSGSGLAGSEQYF.

The chain joins TRBV5-1 to TRBJ2-3, with D maybe TRBD2 (7 bases). Trimming left V 4 bases short and J 2 bases short, with 23 bases between. Germline assignment: CDR1 SGHRS and CDR2 YFSETQ. This CDR3 is built from 18 residues. The CDR3 here is CASSPGGAPLSPTDTQYF. CDR3 sequence (DNA): TGCGCCAGCAGCCCGGGGGGCGCCCCTCTCTCCCCCACAGATACGCAGTATTTT.

The CDR3 sequence is CASSYGQVQETQYF. The DNA for the CDR3 is TGTGCCAGCAGCTACGGACAAGTCCAAGAGACCCAGTACTTC. The chain links TRBV7-9 to TRBJ2-5; tentative D call: TRBD1 (5 bases). The CDR3 contains 14 residues. Germline lookup yields CDR1 SEHNR and CDR2 FQNEAQ (reference sequence). With 4 bases removed from V and 1 base from J, the gap between germline ends came to 10 bases. The full variable domain, with the rest looked up from reference TRBV7-9 and TRBJ2-5, is DTGVSQNPRHKITKRGQNVTFRCDPISEHNRLYWYRQTLGQGPEFLTYFQNEAQLEKSRLLSDRFSAERPKGSFSTLEIQRTEQGDSAMYLCASSYGQVQETQYFGPGTRLLVL.

V gene TRBV5-4 combines with J gene TRBJ2-2; possibly TRBD1 for D (7 bases). The V gene's germline CDR1 is SGHNT and CDR2 YYREEE (reference sequence). This CDR3 has 17 amino acids. The V gene lost 0 bases and the J gene lost 2 bases, with 14 bases spanning the gap. CDR3 DNA: TGTGCCAGCAGCTTGGCAGGGGGGACCGGTAACACCGGGGAGCTGTTTTTT. Its protein product is CASSLAGGTGNTGELFF.

The gene calls are TRBV6-6 and TRBJ2-1, with TRBD2 identical over 10 bases. Germline CDR1 and CDR2: MNHNY and SVGAGI (reference sequence). J gave up 9 bases and V 3 bases, and 11 bases lay outside the gene matches. The CDR3 has 16 residues. The CDR3 DNA sequence: TGTGCCAGCAGTTATCAGGGCCCTAGCGGGGGATTTGAGCAGTTCTTC. As protein: CASSYQGPSGGFEQFF.

The chain recombines TRBV9 with TRBJ1-2, with TRBD1 as a possible D gene (5 bases). The CDR3 sequence is 17 residues long. Looked up from germline, CDR1 is SGDLS and CDR2 is YYNGEE. Trimming shortened V by 4 bases and J by 5 bases, and 24 bases separated the two germline ends. The CDR3 spells CASSPGGGALTQYGYTF. In DNA form, the CDR3 reads TGTGCCAGCAGCCCGGGTGGAGGGGCCCTCACCCAGTATGGCTACACCTTC.

The chain couples TRBV9 to TRBJ2-6, with TRBD1 matching 10 bases. CDR3 length: 17 amino acids. Per the germline V gene, CDR1 is SGDLS and CDR2 is YYNGEE. Germline trimming cut 4 bases from V and 3 bases from J; bases unmatched to any gene: 7. CDR3 in amino acids: CASSSPGTGVGANVLTF. As DNA, the CDR3 is TGTGCCAGCAGCAGTCCCGGGACAGGGGTTGGGGCCAACGTCCTGACTTTC.

This rearrangement joins TRBV28 to TRBJ1-2, with 7 bases fitting TRBD1. Germline CDR1 and CDR2: MDHEN and SYDVKM. The ends lost 6 bases at V and 14 bases at J; junction bases unmatched: 12. The CDR3 consists of 12 residues. CDR3 protein: CASSLYARGQTF. CDR3 nucleotides: TGTGCCAGCAGCCTATACGCGAGGGGGCAAACCTTC.